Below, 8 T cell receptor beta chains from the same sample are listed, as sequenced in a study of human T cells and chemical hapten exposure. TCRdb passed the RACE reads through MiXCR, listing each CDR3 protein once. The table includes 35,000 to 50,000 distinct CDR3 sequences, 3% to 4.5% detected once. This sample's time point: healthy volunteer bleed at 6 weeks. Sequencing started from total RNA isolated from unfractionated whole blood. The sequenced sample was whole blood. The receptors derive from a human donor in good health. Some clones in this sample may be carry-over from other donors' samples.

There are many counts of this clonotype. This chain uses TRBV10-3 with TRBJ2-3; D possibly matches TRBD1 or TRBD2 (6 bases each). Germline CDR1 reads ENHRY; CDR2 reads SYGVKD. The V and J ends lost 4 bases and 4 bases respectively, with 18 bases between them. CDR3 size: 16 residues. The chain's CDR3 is CAISGKPSGGPDTQYF. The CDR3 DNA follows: TGTGCCATCAGTGGTAAACCCTCCGGGGGCCCAGATACGCAGTATTTT.

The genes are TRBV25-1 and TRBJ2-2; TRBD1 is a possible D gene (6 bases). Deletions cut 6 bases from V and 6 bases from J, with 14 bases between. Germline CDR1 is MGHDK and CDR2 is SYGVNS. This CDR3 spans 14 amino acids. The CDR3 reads CASRETGKAGELFF. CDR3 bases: TGTGCCAGCAGGGAAACAGGGAAAGCCGGGGAGCTGTTTTTT.

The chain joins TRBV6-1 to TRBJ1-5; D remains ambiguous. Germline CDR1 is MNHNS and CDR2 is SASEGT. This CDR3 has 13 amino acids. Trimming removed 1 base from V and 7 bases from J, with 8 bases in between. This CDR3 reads CASSEGRGQPQHF. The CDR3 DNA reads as TGTGCCAGCAGTGAAGGGAGAGGGCAGCCCCAGCATTTT.

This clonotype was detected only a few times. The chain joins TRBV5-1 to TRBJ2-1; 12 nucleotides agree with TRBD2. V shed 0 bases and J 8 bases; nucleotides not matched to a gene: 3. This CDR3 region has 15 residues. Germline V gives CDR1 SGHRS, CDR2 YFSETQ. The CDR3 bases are TGCGCCAGCAGCTTGGGACTAGCGGGAGATCATGAGCAGTTCTTC. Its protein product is CASSLGLAGDHEQFF.

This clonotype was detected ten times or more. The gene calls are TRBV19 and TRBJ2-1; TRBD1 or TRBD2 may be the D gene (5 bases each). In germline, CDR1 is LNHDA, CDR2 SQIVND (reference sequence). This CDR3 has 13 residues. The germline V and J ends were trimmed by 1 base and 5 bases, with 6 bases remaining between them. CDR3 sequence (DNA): TGTGCCAGTAGTATAGGGGACCACAATGAGCAGTTCTTC. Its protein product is CASSIGDHNEQFF.

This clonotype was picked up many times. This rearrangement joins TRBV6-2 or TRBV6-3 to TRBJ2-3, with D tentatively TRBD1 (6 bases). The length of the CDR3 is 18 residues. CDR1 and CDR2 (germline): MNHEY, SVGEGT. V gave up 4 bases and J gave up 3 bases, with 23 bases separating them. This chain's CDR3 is CASSSKLGQNDQTDTQYF. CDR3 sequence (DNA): TGTGCCAGCAGTTCAAAACTCGGACAGAACGACCAGACAGATACGCAGTATTTT.

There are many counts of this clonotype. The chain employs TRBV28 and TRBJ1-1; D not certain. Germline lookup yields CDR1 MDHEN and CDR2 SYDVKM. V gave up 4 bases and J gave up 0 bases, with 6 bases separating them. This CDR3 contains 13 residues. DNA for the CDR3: TGTGCCAGCAGTTCCCTAATGAACACTGAAGCTTTCTTT. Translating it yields CASSSLMNTEAFF.

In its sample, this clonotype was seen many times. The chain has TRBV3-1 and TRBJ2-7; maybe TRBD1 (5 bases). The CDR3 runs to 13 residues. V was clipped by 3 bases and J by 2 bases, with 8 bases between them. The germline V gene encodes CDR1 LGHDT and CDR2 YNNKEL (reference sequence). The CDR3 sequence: CASSHDSPYEQYF. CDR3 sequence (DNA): TGTGCCAGCAGCCACGACAGCCCCTACGAGCAGTACTTC.